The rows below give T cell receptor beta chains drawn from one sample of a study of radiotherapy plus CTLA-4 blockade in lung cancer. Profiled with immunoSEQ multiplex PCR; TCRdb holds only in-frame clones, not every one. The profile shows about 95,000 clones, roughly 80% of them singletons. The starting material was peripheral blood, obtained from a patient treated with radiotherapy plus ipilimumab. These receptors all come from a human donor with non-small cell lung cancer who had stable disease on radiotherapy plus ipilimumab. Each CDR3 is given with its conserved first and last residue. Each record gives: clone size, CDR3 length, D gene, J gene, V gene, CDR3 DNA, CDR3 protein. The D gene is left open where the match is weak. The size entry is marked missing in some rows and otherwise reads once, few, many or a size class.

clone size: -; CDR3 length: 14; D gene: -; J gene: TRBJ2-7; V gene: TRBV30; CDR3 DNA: TGTGCCTGGAACTCCTACCGGGAGCACTACGAGCAGTACTTC; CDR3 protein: CAWNSYREHYEQYF
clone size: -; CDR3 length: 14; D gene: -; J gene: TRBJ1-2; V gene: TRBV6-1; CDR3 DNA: TGTGCCAGCAGACCCAGGGAAAAGGGCTATGGCTACACCTTC; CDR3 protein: CASRPREKGYGYTF
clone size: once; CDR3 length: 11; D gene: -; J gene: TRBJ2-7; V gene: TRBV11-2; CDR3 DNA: TGTGCCAGCAGCTTAGACTACGAGCAGTACTTC; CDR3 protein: CASSLDYEQYF
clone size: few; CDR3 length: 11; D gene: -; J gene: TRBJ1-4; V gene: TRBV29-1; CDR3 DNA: TGCAGCGCCACGAGCAAGGAAAAACTGTTTTTT; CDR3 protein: CSATSKEKLFF
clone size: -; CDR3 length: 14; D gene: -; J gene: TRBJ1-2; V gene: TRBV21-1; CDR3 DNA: TGTGCCAGCAGCAAAGCGAGGTTTAACTATGGCTACACCTTC; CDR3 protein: CASSKARFNYGYTF
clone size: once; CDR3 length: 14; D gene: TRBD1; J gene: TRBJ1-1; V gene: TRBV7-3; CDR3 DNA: TGTGCCAGCAGCTTAGCAGGGGGCAGAACTGAAGCTTTCTTT; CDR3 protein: CASSLAGGRTEAFF
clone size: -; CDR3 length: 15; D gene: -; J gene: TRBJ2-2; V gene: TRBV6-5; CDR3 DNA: TGTGCCAGCAGTTACTCTGCAGGGCTGCCCGGGGAGCTGTTTTTT; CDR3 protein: CASSYSAGLPGELFF
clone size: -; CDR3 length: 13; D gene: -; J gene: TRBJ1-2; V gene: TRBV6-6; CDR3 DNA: TGTGCCAGCAGCGCCTCAGAGGACTATGGCTACACCTTC; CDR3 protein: CASSASEDYGYTF
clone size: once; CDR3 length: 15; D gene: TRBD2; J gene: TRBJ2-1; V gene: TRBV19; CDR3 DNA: TGTGCCAGTAGTTCTGGACTAGCGGGAGGGTATGAGCAGTTCTTC; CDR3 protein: CASSSGLAGGYEQFF
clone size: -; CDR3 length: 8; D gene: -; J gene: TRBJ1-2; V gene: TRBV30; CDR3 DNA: TGTGCCTGGAACGGCTACACCTTC; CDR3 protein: CAWNGYTF
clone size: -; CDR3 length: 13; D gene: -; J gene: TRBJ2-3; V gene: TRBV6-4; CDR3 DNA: TGTGCCAGCAGTTTTAGGCGGACAGATACGCAGTATTTT; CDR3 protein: CASSFRRTDTQYF
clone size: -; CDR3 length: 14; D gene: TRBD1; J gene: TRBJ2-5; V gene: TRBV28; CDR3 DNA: TGTGCCAGCGGGACAGCCCGGTACCAAGAGACCCAGTACTTC; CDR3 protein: CASGTARYQETQYF
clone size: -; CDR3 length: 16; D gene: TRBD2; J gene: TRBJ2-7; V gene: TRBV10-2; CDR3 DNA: TGCGCCAGCAGTGAGCGGACTAGCGGGGCGTTCTACGAGCAGTACTTC; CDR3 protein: CASSERTSGAFYEQYF
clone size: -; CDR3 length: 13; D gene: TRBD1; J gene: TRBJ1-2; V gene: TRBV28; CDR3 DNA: TGTGCCAGCATTCAGGGGGCAAACTATGGCTACACCTTC; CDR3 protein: CASIQGANYGYTF
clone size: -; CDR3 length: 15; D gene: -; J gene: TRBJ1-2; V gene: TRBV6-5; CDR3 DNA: TGTGCCAGCAGGCAACCTGCACAGCCCCTTCGGGGCTACACCTTC; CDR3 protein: CASRQPAQPLRGYTF
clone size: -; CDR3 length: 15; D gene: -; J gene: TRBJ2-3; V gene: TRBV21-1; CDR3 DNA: TGTGCCAGCATCCCCCAGCGTATTGCCACAGATACGCAGTATTTT; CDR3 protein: CASIPQRIATDTQYF
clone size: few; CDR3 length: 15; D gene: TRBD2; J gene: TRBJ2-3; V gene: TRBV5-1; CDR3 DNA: TGCGCCAGCAGCTTGGAGACTAGCGGGACGAATACGCAGTATTTT; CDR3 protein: CASSLETSGTNTQYF
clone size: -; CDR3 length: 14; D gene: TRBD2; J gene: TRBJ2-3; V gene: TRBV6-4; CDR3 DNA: TGTGCCAGCAGTGACGCGGGGGGGACAGATACGCAGTATTTT; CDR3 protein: CASSDAGGTDTQYF
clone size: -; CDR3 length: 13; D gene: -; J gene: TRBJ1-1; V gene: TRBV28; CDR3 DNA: TGTGCCAGCATGACCTCACTAGGCACTGAAGCTTTCTTT; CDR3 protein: CASMTSLGTEAFF
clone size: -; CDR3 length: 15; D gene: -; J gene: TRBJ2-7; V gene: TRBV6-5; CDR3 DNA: TGTGCCAGCAGTTACCGCCCCCAGGGCCCCTACGAGCAGTACTTC; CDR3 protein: CASSYRPQGPYEQYF
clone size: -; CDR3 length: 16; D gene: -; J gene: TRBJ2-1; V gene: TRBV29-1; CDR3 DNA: TGCAGCGTTGAAGGCGCGACCCGCATACCCTACAATGAGCAGTTCTTC; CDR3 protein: CSVEGATRIPYNEQFF
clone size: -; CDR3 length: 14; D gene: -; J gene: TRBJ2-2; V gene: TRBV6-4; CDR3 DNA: TGTGCCAGCAGTGGTGCCAGGGGTTCCGGGGAGCTGTTTTTT; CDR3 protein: CASSGARGSGELFF
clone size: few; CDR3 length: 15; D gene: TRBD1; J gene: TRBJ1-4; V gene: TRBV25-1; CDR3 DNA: TGTGCCAGCAAAGGAGGGGGCGGTTTTAATGAAAAACTGTTTTTT; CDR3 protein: CASKGGGGFNEKLFF
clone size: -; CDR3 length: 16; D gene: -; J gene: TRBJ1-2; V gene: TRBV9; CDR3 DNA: TGTGCCAGCAGGGCAGGTGGGAGGGGGGCAAACTATGGCTACACCTTC; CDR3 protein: CASRAGGRGANYGYTF
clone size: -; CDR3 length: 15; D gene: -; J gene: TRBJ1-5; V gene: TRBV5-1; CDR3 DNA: TGCGCCAGCAGATCCGAGCCGGGAAGCAATCAGCCCCAGCATTTT; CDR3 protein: CASRSEPGSNQPQHF
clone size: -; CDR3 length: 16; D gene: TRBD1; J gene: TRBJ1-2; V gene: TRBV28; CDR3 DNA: TGTGCCAGCAGTTTAGAGGGCAGACAGGGGACCTATGGCTACACCTTC; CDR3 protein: CASSLEGRQGTYGYTF
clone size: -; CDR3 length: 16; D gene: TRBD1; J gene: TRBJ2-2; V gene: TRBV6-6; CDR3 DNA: TGTGCCAGCAGTTACCCAGGACAGGGCGGGACCGGGGAGCTGTTTTTT; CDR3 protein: CASSYPGQGGTGELFF
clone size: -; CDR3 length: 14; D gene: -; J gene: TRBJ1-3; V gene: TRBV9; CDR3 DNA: TGTGCCAGCAGCGCAGCCGGGGTTGGAAACACCATATATTTT; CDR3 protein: CASSAAGVGNTIYF
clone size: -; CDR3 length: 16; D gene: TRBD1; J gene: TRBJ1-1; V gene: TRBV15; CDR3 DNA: TGTGCCACCAGCAGAGCGATAGAGGGGGCTGAAGGTGAAGCTTTCTTT; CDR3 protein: CATSRAIEGAEGEAFF